The 29 T cell receptor beta chains reported below all come from one sample, sequenced in a study of PD-1 blockade in mismatch repair-deficient tumors. Using immunoSEQ multiplex PCR, the repertoire was profiled, and TCRdb retains in-frame clones only, with some absent. The table records 130,000 or so clones, around 86% of them present only once. The sample in question was peripheral blood, obtained 44 weeks after starting pembrolizumab. Receptor source: an adult with mismatch repair-deficient cancer.

Only one count was recorded for this clone. This chain connects TRBV30 to TRBJ1-4; the D gene is possibly TRBD1 (6 bases). Germline V lookup: CDR1 GTSNPN, CDR2 SVGIG (reference sequence). Between the trimmed V and J ends, which lost 0 bases and 0 bases, there was a span of 8 bases. The CDR3 has 15 amino acids. The CDR3 bases are TGTGCCTGGAGTGTGGGGGGCGCAACTAATGAAAAACTGTTTTTT. It specifies CAWSVGGATNEKLFF.

The chain joins TRBV11-2 to TRBJ1-1; D is perhaps TRBD1 (5 bases). Trimming removed 0 bases at V and 6 bases at J, with 14 bases between. Germline V gives CDR1 SGHAT, CDR2 FQNNGV. The CDR3 covers 15 residues. The CDR3 coding sequence is TGTGCCAGCAGCTTAGATTATCGGGGCAGGTCTGAAGCTTTCTTT. Protein: CASSLDYRGRSEAFF.

The chain carries TRBV30 and TRBJ2-7; 7 positions match TRBD2. V shed 0 bases, J shed 0 bases, and the junction held 5 bases outside the gene matches. The germline gives CDR1 GTSNPN, CDR2 SVGIG (reference sequence). The CDR3 runs 15 residues. CDR3 residues: CAWSVGRTISYEQYF. The DNA for the CDR3 is TGTGCCTGGAGTGTCGGGAGGACCATCTCCTACGAGCAGTACTTC.

The genes are TRBV13 and TRBJ1-1; D call uncertain. CDR1 and CDR2 (germline): PRHDT, FYEKMQ (reference sequence). Trimming cost V 4 bases and J 8 bases, with 8 bases left between them. This CDR3 has 11 residues. In DNA form, the CDR3 reads TGTGCCAGCAGCTCGAATCGGGAAGCTTTCTTT. Translating gives CASSSNREAFF. Looking up the rest from reference TRBV13 and TRBJ1-1 gives the full variable domain: AAGVIQSPRHLIKEKRETATLKCYPIPRHDTVYWYQQGPGQDPQFLISFYEKMQSDKGSIPDRFSAQQFSDYHSELNMSSLELGDSALYFCASSSNREAFFGQGTRLTVV.

This clone occurred once. The gene calls are TRBV2 and TRBJ2-5; 12 bases match TRBD2. V lost 2 bases to trimming and J lost 5 bases; unmatched junction nucleotides: 12. The germline gives CDR1 SNHLY, CDR2 FYNNEI. The CDR3 is made up of 18 amino acids. The CDR3 loop reads CASSERGLAGGPGETQYF. DNA of the CDR3: TGTGCCAGCAGTGAAAGGGGGCTAGCGGGAGGGCCAGGGGAGACCCAGTACTTC. Looking up the rest from reference TRBV2 and TRBJ2-5 gives the full variable domain: EPEVTQTPSHQVTQMGQEVILRCVPISNHLYFYWYRQILGQKVEFLVSFYNNEISEKSEIFDDQFSVERPDGSNFTLKIRSTKLEDSAMYFCASSERGLAGGPGETQYFGPGTRLLVL.

This chain's CDR3 is CASFWAPRLAGDYEQYF. DNA of the CDR3: TGTGCCAGCTTTTGGGCCCCCCGACTAGCGGGGGATTACGAGCAGTACTTC. V gene TRBV2 combines with J gene TRBJ2-7; 12 bases map to TRBD2. V lost 8 bases, J lost 4 bases, and 15 bases stayed unmatched. The CDR3 has 17 residues. CDR1 and CDR2 from the germline V gene are SNHLY and FYNNEI. Full variable domain (outside the CDR3, taken from reference TRBV2 and TRBJ2-7): EPEVTQTPSHQVTQMGQEVILRCVPISNHLYFYWYRQILGQKVEFLVSFYNNEISEKSEIFDDQFSVERPDGSNFTLKIRSTKLEDSAMYFCASFWAPRLAGDYEQYFGPGTRLTVT.

This clone was seen more than once but under ten times. CDR3 residues: CASSLVPDEKLFF. The CDR3 nucleotides read TGTGCCAGCAGCTTAGTGCCAGACGAAAAACTGTTTTTT. This chain links TRBV11-3 with TRBJ1-4; D is unresolved. Trimming removed 1 base at V and 8 bases at J, with 8 bases between. This CDR3 comprises 13 residues. Per the germline V gene, CDR1 is SGHNT and CDR2 is YENEEA.

This clone was recorded only once. The DNA is omitted, as the CDR3 cannot be located on it reliably, and the CDR3 follows TCRdb's listing. This chain uses TRBV13 with TRBJ2-7; the table calls TRBD1, which could not be checked here. Germline loops: CDR1 PRHDT, CDR2 FYEKMQ (reference sequence). With termini counted, the CDR3 has 14 amino acids. CDR3 region: CASSTSGRAYEQYF.

V usage is TRBV28 and J usage is TRBJ2-1, with 8 bases aligning to TRBD1. Germline V gives CDR1 MDHEN, CDR2 SYDVKM. CDR3 length: 19 amino acids. Trimming at V came to 5 bases and at J to 8 bases, leaving 23 bases not matched to a gene. In DNA, the CDR3 is TGTGCCAGCAGTCAGAGAACCCGGACAGGGCAAAACCTCGGCGATGAGCAGTTCTTC. It translates to CASSQRTRTGQNLGDEQFF.

The gene calls are TRBV11-3 and TRBJ2-7, with TRBD1 matching 7 bases. The junction had 2 bases not matched to a gene; V was cut back by 1 base and J by 2 bases. This CDR3 is built from 14 residues. CDR1 and CDR2 from the germline V gene are SGHNT and YENEEA. The CDR3 loop reads CASSLGTGAYEQYF. The CDR3 DNA follows: TGTGCCAGCAGCTTAGGTACAGGGGCCTACGAGCAGTACTTC.

The chain carries TRBV4-1 and TRBJ2-3; D might be TRBD1 or TRBD2, each matching 5 bases. CDR1 MGHRA and CDR2 YSYEKL come from the germline V gene. V shed 2 bases and J shed 2 bases, with 20 bases lying between them. CDR3 size: 18 residues. CDR3 protein: CASSQFVPVGTNTDTQYF. CDR3 DNA sequence: TGCGCCAGCAGCCAATTCGTTCCGGTCGGGACCAACACAGATACGCAGTATTTT.

The chain joins TRBV28 to TRBJ2-7; 13 nucleotides agree with TRBD2. J lost 2 bases, V lost 7 bases, and 8 bases had no gene match. Germline-derived CDR1 and CDR2 are MDHEN and SYDVKM. The length of the CDR3 is 16 residues. CDR3 protein: CASTGAGTSGTYEQYF. CDR3 nucleotide sequence: TGTGCCAGCACGGGAGCCGGGACTAGCGGGACCTACGAGCAGTACTTC.

This clone appeared a single time. The gene calls are TRBV4-3 and TRBJ2-7; TRBD1 or TRBD2 may be the D gene (5 bases each). Germline CDR1 and CDR2: LGHNA and YSLEER. V was shortened by 4 bases and J by 4 bases, with 20 bases between the two germline ends. CDR3 length equals 16 residues. For the CDR3, the DNA is TGCGCCAGCAGCCCAACCGGGACGGCAGGTGTATACGAGCAGTACTTC. Its translation is CASSPTGTAGVYEQYF.

The chain employs TRBV10-3 and TRBJ1-4; D might be TRBD1 (6 bases). Germline values: CDR1 ENHRY, CDR2 SYGVKD. This CDR3 contains 14 residues. Trimming left V 2 bases short and J 8 bases short, with 12 bases between. The CDR3 coding sequence is TGTGCCATCAGTGAGGGGGACATGTCCGAAAAACTGTTTTTT. The encoded protein is CAISEGDMSEKLFF.

The CDR3 DNA sequence: TGTGCCACCAGCAGTCGCCCAGAGGAGGAAAAACTGTTTTTT. It is translated as CATSSRPEEEKLFF. This chain joins TRBV15 and TRBJ1-4; D remains ambiguous. This CDR3 comprises 14 residues. The V gene's germline CDR1 is LNHNV and CDR2 YYDKDF (reference sequence). The ends were cut back, 3 bases at V and 8 bases at J, with 13 bases in the middle.

The chain carries TRBV7-9 and TRBJ2-3, with TRBD1 as a possible D gene (5 bases). V lost 6 bases to trimming and J lost 2 bases, with 15 bases between them. CDR3 length equals 15 residues. Per the germline V gene, CDR1 is SEHNR and CDR2 is FQNEAQ (reference sequence). The CDR3 bases are TGTGCCAGCAGTGTCCCAGGGCGCCTCACAGATACGCAGTATTTT. It specifies CASSVPGRLTDTQYF.

The chain recombines TRBV19 with TRBJ2-7; 9 nucleotides align to TRBD2. Germline V gene sequence: CDR1 LNHDA, CDR2 SQIVND (reference sequence). The CDR3 length is 15 residues. After removal of 5 bases from V and 3 bases from J, the junction contained 8 bases not matched to a gene. The CDR3 loop reads CASSPLAGSVYEQYF. In DNA, the CDR3 is TGTGCCAGTAGTCCTCTAGCGGGATCCGTCTACGAGCAGTACTTC.

The chain employs TRBV14 and TRBJ2-4, with D possibly being TRBD1 (5 bases). CDR3 length: 14 amino acids. Per germline, CDR1 SGHDN and CDR2 FVKESK. Between the trimmed V and J ends, which lost 2 bases and 7 bases, there was a span of 12 bases. In DNA, the CDR3 is TGTGCCAGCAGCCAATTCGGTCAGGGTAACATTCAGTACTTC. Amino acid sequence: CASSQFGQGNIQYF. The variable domain in full, completed from reference TRBV14 and TRBJ2-4, reads EAGVTQFPSHSVIEKGQTVTLRCDPISGHDNLYWYRRVMGKEIKFLLHFVKESKQDESGMPNNRFLAERTGGTYSTLKVQPAELEDSGVYFCASSQFGQGNIQYFGAGTRLSVL.

The chain joins TRBV30 to TRBJ1-1; D is unclear. The ends were cut back, 2 bases at V and 2 bases at J, with 9 bases in the middle. Germline lookup yields CDR1 GTSNPN and CDR2 SVGIG (reference sequence). The CDR3 is 13 residues long. CDR3: CAWSIGDNTEAFF. CDR3 coding DNA: TGTGCCTGGAGTATCGGAGACAACACTGAAGCTTTCTTT.

The rearrangement links TRBV28 to TRBJ1-3; perhaps TRBD1 as D (5 bases). The V gene lost 7 bases and the J gene lost 0 bases, with 13 bases spanning the gap. From germline, CDR1 is MDHEN and CDR2 SYDVKM. This CDR3 contains 15 residues. CDR3 DNA sequence: TGTGCCAGCACCCCGGGGGACCTCTCTGGAAACACCATATATTTT. This translates into CASTPGDLSGNTIYF.

In nucleotides, the CDR3 is TGTGCCAGCAGTTTCACTAGCGGGAACGCTGCCGAGCAGTACTTC. This gives the protein CASSFTSGNAAEQYF. The V gene is TRBV5-5, the J gene TRBJ2-7; 10 bases map to TRBD2. The CDR3 has 15 residues. Germline lookup yields CDR1 SGHKS and CDR2 YYEKEE (reference sequence). Trimming cost V 5 bases and J 6 bases; bases outside gene matches: 11.

V usage is TRBV4-3 and J usage is TRBJ1-1, with TRBD1 as a possible D gene (6 bases). The CDR3 contains 17 residues. V was pared by 0 bases and J by 0 bases, with 14 bases between. In germline, CDR1 is LGHNA, CDR2 YSLEER. The CDR3 DNA reads as TGCGCCAGCAGCCAAGAAAACACAGGGACCTTGAACACTGAAGCTTTCTTT. This sequence encodes CASSQENTGTLNTEAFF.

This chain joins TRBV14 and TRBJ2-5; D call uncertain. The CDR3 extends over 17 amino acids. Between the trimmed V and J ends, which lost 0 bases and 0 bases, there was a span of 14 bases. Germline-derived CDR1 and CDR2 are SGHDN and FVKESK. The CDR3 sequence is CASSQESSLWNQETQYF. The CDR3 DNA reads as TGTGCCAGCAGCCAAGAGTCGTCGTTGTGGAACCAAGAGACCCAGTACTTC.

The rearrangement links TRBV28 to TRBJ2-2, with D possibly TRBD1 on 6 matching bases. V was shortened by 6 bases and J by 1 base, with 12 bases between the two germline ends. Looked up from germline, CDR1 is MDHEN and CDR2 is SYDVKM. The CDR3 runs to 15 residues. The CDR3 sequence is CASRTHRVNTGELFF. In DNA, the CDR3 is TGTGCCAGCAGAACTCACAGGGTGAACACCGGGGAGCTGTTTTTT. The complete variable domain, with remaining parts taken from reference TRBV28 and TRBJ2-2, reads DVKVTQSSRYLVKRTGEKVFLECVQDMDHENMFWYRQDPGLGLRLIYFSYDVKMKEKGDIPEGYSVSREKKERFSLILESASTNQTSMYLCASRTHRVNTGELFFGEGSRLTVL.

The V and J genes are TRBV27 and TRBJ2-1; 11 bases line up with TRBD2. Germline trimming cut 5 bases from V and 0 bases from J; bases unmatched to any gene: 12. The CDR3 sequence is 19 residues long. Germline lookup yields CDR1 MNHEY and CDR2 SMNVEV (reference sequence). The CDR3 DNA is TGTGCCAGCAGTAGCGGGACTAGCGGAACCCGCTACTCCTACAATGAGCAGTTCTTC. It specifies CASSSGTSGTRYSYNEQFF.

This chain connects TRBV19 to TRBJ2-1; D gene ambiguous. CDR3 size: 14 residues. V lost 3 bases and J lost 0, with 6 bases in between. Germline assignment: CDR1 LNHDA and CDR2 SQIVND (reference sequence). CDR3 region: CASSMWGSYNEQFF. CDR3 in DNA: TGTGCCAGTAGTATGTGGGGCTCCTACAATGAGCAGTTCTTC.

This chain uses TRBV6-1 with TRBJ1-4; 7 bases map to TRBD1. CDR3 length equals 15 residues. After removal of 0 bases from V and 2 bases from J, the junction contained 0 bases not matched to a gene. CDR1 is MNHNS and CDR2 is SASEGT in the germline V gene. CDR3 loop: CASSEATGTNEKLFF. In DNA form, the CDR3 reads TGTGCCAGCAGTGAAGCGACAGGGACTAATGAAAAACTGTTTTTT.

The chain couples TRBV7-3 to TRBJ1-1; a weak D match, TRBD1 (5 bases). With 2 bases removed from V and 3 bases from J, the gap between germline ends came to 7 bases. This CDR3 is 13 amino acids long. Germline V gene data show CDR1 as SGHTA and CDR2 as FQGTGA. CDR3 sequence reads: CASSLGTDTEAFF. The DNA of the CDR3 is TGTGCCAGCAGCTTAGGGACGGACACTGAAGCTTTCTTT.

This clone appeared once. The DNA for the CDR3 is TGTGCCAGTAGTATAGGGACAGGGGGAGGCAGGGAGACCCAGTACTTC. It translates to CASSIGTGGGRETQYF. The chain couples TRBV19 to TRBJ2-5; TRBD1 matches 10 bases. Germline assignment: CDR1 LNHDA and CDR2 SQIVND (reference sequence). The V segment lost 1 base and the J segment 5 bases; nucleotides outside the gene matches: 7. The CDR3 has 16 residues.